This T cell receptor (beta chain) came from a study of blood T cell repertoires in COVID-19. Study summary: The origin of the acute and convalescent COVID-19 samples was the United States, Italy and Spain. Sample material is recorded as cDNA or gDNA derived from T cells, B-cell-depleted T cells, or PBMCs.

The Seattle patients, enrolled during active infection, were followed longitudinally. Profiling relied on immunoSEQ multiplex PCR, and the TCRdb table lists in-frame clones only, not all of them. The sample consists of approximately 50,000 clones, 70% to 90% of them appearing once. After removal of 4 bases from V and 1 base from J, the junction contained 5 bases not matched to a gene. CDR3 length: 16 residues. CDR1 LNHDA and CDR2 SQIVND come from the germline V gene (reference sequence). The sequence was collected from a man in his 60s with COVID-19, enrolled during active disease. Specimen: peripheral blood. The gene calls are TRBV19 and TRBJ1-3, with 9 positions matching TRBD1. DNA of the CDR3: TGTGCCAGTAGTAGGGGGACAGGGCAGTCTGGAAACACCATATATTTT. This sequence encodes CASSRGTGQSGNTIYF.